The source of this T cell receptor beta chain is a study of T-cell memory formation after mild COVID-19. Study observations and caveats: Within pre-infection memory, some responding clones were found, suggesting cross-reactive memory joined. Later expanders leaned CD4+, whereas day 15 to 85 contracting clones were balanced CD4/CD8.

Trimming at V came to 7 bases and at J to 2 bases, leaving 18 bases not matched to a gene. This CDR3 contains 18 residues. Looked up from germline, CDR1 is MNHEY and CDR2 is SMNVEV (reference sequence). Comments on this clonotype: Its antigen is unknown.

Sample barcodes and UMIs were carried by the TCR alpha and TCR beta cDNA libraries that 5'RACE generated with constant-segment primers. MiXCR, run by TCRdb on the 5' RACE reads, gives a single entry per CDR3 protein. The table shows roughly 400,000 distinct CDR3 sequences, with roughly 18% occurring only once. Sequenced material: PBMCs or a T cell subset sorted from them (not recorded which). The clonotype comes from a man aged 18 to 30 who had mild COVID-19 (a few samples of this study predate the infection). Cell type and time point are not known. The chain joins TRBV27 to TRBJ2-5; 8 nucleotides agree with TRBD2. CDR3 DNA: TGTGCCAGCAAGTTTAAGCCGGGGGGGGCTCTCACGCAAGAGACCCAGTACTTC. Protein sequence: CASKFKPGGALTQETQYF.